The clone carrying this T cell receptor (beta chain) has just a few counts. Its antigen is still unknown. The data originate from a study of blood T cells in healthy people across ages. Whole-study results and caveats: With age, beta diversity per million T cells declined roughly linearly, significantly by around 43.

Collection of 8.5 to 10 milliliters of peripheral blood was performed for each donor. No fewer than 6 million PBMCs went into each sample. CDR1 is ENHRY, CDR2 SYGVKD, per germline. V was pared by 6 bases and J by 3 bases, with 8 bases between. The CDR3 extends over 13 amino acids. A sample-barcoded 5' primer and a J-beta primer mix were used in a second PCR of roughly 7 to 11 cycles. Each of the samples gave a minimum of 2.5 million paired-end reads that contained CDR3. From the 5' RACE reads, TCRdb called clonotypes with MiXCR, one entry per CDR3 protein. In the table there are about 1 million distinct CDR3 sequences, more than 35% of which are singletons.

This clonotype originated in a woman aged 60 to 75 in good health. This chain joins TRBV10-3 and TRBJ2-2; D gene unclear. Sequencing was carried out using blood. CDR3 bases: TGTGCCATCAGGGGCAAAGACACCGGGGAGCTGTTTTTT. Translation gives CAIRGKDTGELFF.